The 28 T cell receptor beta chains given below trace back to one sample, sequenced in a study of cytomegalovirus exposure and HLA in healthy donors. PCR used 60 Vbeta primers and 13 Jbeta primers. Generated by immunoSEQ multiplex PCR, the TCRdb table keeps only in-frame clones and is missing some. The sample totals about 54,000 clones. Source material: PBMCs. Source of these receptors: a woman between 40 and 50 years old in good health and CMV-seronegative.

The chain has TRBV29-1 and TRBJ2-1, with 10 positions matching TRBD1. Germline V gene lookup returns CDR1 SQVTM and CDR2 ANQGSEA. Trimming at V came to 7 bases and at J to 9 bases, leaving 6 bases not matched to a gene. The CDR3 is made up of 12 amino acids. CDR3 amino acids: CSAGQGEGEQFF. For the CDR3, the DNA is TGCAGCGCAGGACAGGGGGAAGGTGAGCAGTTCTTC.

The rearrangement uses TRBV5-5 and TRBJ2-7; 11 bases match TRBD1. Germline CDR1 is SGHKS and CDR2 is YYEKEE (reference sequence). The length of the CDR3 is 14 residues. Trimming cost V 6 bases and J 4 bases; bases outside gene matches: 6. The CDR3 region has the DNA TGTGCCAGCACCTGGACAGGGGGCGCTTACGAGCAGTACTTC. This translates into CASTWTGGAYEQYF.

The chain uses TRBV14 and TRBJ2-5; perhaps TRBD2 as D (5 bases). The CDR3 totals 17 residues. Germline CDR1 reads SGHDN; CDR2 reads FVKESK. V shed 0 bases and J shed 1 base, with 15 bases lying between them. The CDR3 bases are TGTGCCAGCAGCCAAGATGAGGGCAGGAGCCTCCAAGAGACCCAGTACTTC. Translating gives CASSQDEGRSLQETQYF.

The chain couples TRBV7-9 to TRBJ2-7; 9 bases map to TRBD1. The CDR3 is 15 amino acids. Germline CDR1 and CDR2: SEHNR and FQNEAQ (reference sequence). Trimming took 5 bases from V and 9 from J; bases not matched to a gene: 14. Here the CDR3 DNA reads TGTGCCAGCAGCCCTCCCGGGACAGGGCCCGTCGGGCAGTACTTC. Translated, it gives CASSPPGTGPVGQYF.

The V gene is TRBV2, the J gene TRBJ2-5; 8 bases map to TRBD2. The CDR3 runs to 13 residues. Germline V gene lookup returns CDR1 SNHLY and CDR2 FYNNEI. The junction had 6 bases not matched to a gene; V was cut back by 7 bases and J by 5 bases. Here the CDR3 DNA reads TGTGCCAGCACTAGACTAGCGTGGGAGACCCAGTACTTC. Translation: CASTRLAWETQYF. Together with reference TRBV2 and TRBJ2-5, the CDR3 gives the full variable domain: EPEVTQTPSHQVTQMGQEVILRCVPISNHLYFYWYRQILGQKVEFLVSFYNNEISEKSEIFDDQFSVERPDGSNFTLKIRSTKLEDSAMYFCASTRLAWETQYFGPGTRLLVL.

This sequence joins TRBV7-9 and TRBJ1-1, with 7 positions matching TRBD1. This CDR3 has 14 amino acids. Germline lookup yields CDR1 SEHNR and CDR2 FQNEAQ (reference sequence). V shed 5 bases, J shed 3 bases, and the junction held 6 bases outside the gene matches. The chain's CDR3 is CASSATGSYTEAFF. For the CDR3, the DNA is TGTGCCAGCAGCGCGACAGGGTCGTACACTGAAGCTTTCTTT.

The chain combines TRBV19 with TRBJ2-5; 8 bases align to TRBD1. V gave up 5 bases and J gave up 5 bases; unmatched junction bases: 13. Germline CDR1 reads LNHDA; CDR2 reads SQIVND (reference sequence). This CDR3 contains 16 residues. Written as DNA, the CDR3 is TGTGCCAGTAGTCCCCGAGACAGGGGCCCGGGGGAGACCCAGTACTTC. Its protein product is CASSPRDRGPGETQYF.

V is TRBV6-5 and J is TRBJ2-5; 8 bases agree with TRBD2. The V gene end was trimmed by 2 bases and the J gene end by 4 bases; junction bases not matched to a gene: 9. Germline loops: CDR1 MNHEY, CDR2 SVGAGI. The CDR3 sequence is 16 residues long. The CDR3 is CASSYGDSGMGETQYF. CDR3 nucleotides: TGTGCCAGCAGTTACGGGGATAGCGGGATGGGAGAGACCCAGTACTTC.

The V call is TRBV6-5, the J call TRBJ2-5; the D gene is possibly TRBD1 (6 bases). The CDR3 has 13 amino acids. V was trimmed by 5 bases and J by 5 bases, leaving 12 bases between them. The V gene's germline CDR1 is MNHEY and CDR2 SVGAGI. CDR3 sequence reads: CASSGQTVETQYF. The CDR3 region has the DNA TGTGCCAGCAGTGGACAGACGGTTGAGACCCAGTACTTC.

The V gene is TRBV9, the J gene TRBJ2-2; TRBD1 is a possible D gene (6 bases). Germline V gives CDR1 SGDLS, CDR2 YYNGEE. Trimming took 2 bases from V and 8 from J, leaving 13 bases between them. The CDR3 length is 14 residues. In DNA form, the CDR3 reads TGTGCCAGCAGCGTTGCAGGGGTATCAGGGGAGCTGTTTTTT. As protein: CASSVAGVSGELFF.

This chain uses TRBV19 with TRBJ2-1, with TRBD1 identical over 9 bases. The V segment lost 4 bases and the J segment 7 bases; nucleotides outside the gene matches: 2. CDR3 length: 13 amino acids. Germline CDR1 reads LNHDA; CDR2 reads SQIVND (reference sequence). The CDR3 sequence is CASSRDRANEQFF. The CDR3 nucleotides read TGTGCCAGTAGTAGGGACAGGGCGAATGAGCAGTTCTTC.

This rearrangement joins TRBV7-2 to TRBJ2-7, with 15 bases identical to TRBD2. This CDR3 region has 14 residues. V dropped 4 bases and J dropped 6; count of bases not matched to a gene: 1. Germline lookup yields CDR1 SGHTA and CDR2 FQGNSA. The CDR3 loop is CASSWGLAGGEQYF. As DNA, the CDR3 is TGTGCCAGCAGCTGGGGACTAGCGGGGGGCGAGCAGTACTTC.

The chain has TRBV6-6 and TRBJ1-2; D unresolved. This CDR3 is 13 amino acids long. The V and J ends lost 0 bases and 6 bases respectively, with 8 bases between them. CDR1 and CDR2 (germline): MNHNY, SVGAGI (reference sequence). In DNA form, the CDR3 reads TGTGCCAGCAGTTACTCGACTTCGGATGGCTACACCTTC. Its protein product is CASSYSTSDGYTF.

This rearrangement joins TRBV9 to TRBJ2-7; 10 bases agree with TRBD2. The CDR3 consists of 16 residues. The V and J ends lost 1 base and 2 bases, in that order; junction bases with no gene match: 6. Germline-derived CDR1 and CDR2 are SGDLS and YYNGEE. The CDR3 region has the DNA TGTGCCAGCAGCGTAAGTAGCGGGGGGCTGACCTACGAGCAGTACTTC. Its protein product is CASSVSSGGLTYEQYF. The entire variable domain, with the rest obtained from reference TRBV9 and TRBJ2-7, is as follows: DSGVTQTPKHLITATGQRVTLRCSPRSGDLSVYWYQQSLDQGLQFLIQYYNGEERAKGNILERFSAQQFPDLHSELNLSSLELGDSALYFCASSVSSGGLTYEQYFGPGTRLTVT.

The chain links TRBV19 to TRBJ1-6; D uncertain. Deletions cut 3 bases from V and 9 bases from J, with 18 bases between. Looked up from germline, CDR1 is LNHDA and CDR2 is SQIVND (reference sequence). This CDR3 comprises 16 residues. The CDR3 protein is CASSILRGDRASPLHF. CDR3 DNA: TGTGCCAGTAGTATCCTACGGGGTGATAGAGCTTCACCCCTCCACTTT.

The chain combines TRBV4-1 with TRBJ1-3; D may be TRBD1 (5 bases). V dropped 0 bases and J dropped 4 bases, with 13 bases sitting between them. CDR1 is MGHRA, CDR2 YSYEKL, per germline. The CDR3 totals 16 residues. This CDR3 reads CASSQDPWGSGNTIYF. CDR3 nucleotide sequence: TGCGCCAGCAGCCAAGATCCTTGGGGCTCGGGAAACACCATATATTTT.

V usage is TRBV7-6 and J usage is TRBJ2-1, with D perhaps matching TRBD1 (6 bases). The CDR3 extends over 14 amino acids. Per germline, CDR1 SGHVS and CDR2 FNYEAQ. V gave up 5 bases and J gave up 10 bases, with 18 bases separating them. The CDR3 sequence: CASSIEGGFREQFF. The CDR3 DNA reads TGTGCCAGCAGCATTGAAGGGGGTTTTAGGGAGCAGTTCTTC.

The chain recombines TRBV2 with TRBJ1-1, with D perhaps TRBD1 (5 bases). Trimming shortened V by 2 bases and J by 4 bases, and 14 bases separated the two germline ends. This CDR3 spans 15 amino acids. CDR1 is SNHLY and CDR2 is FYNNEI in the germline V gene. CDR3 sequence reads: CASSETDSTITEAFF. The CDR3 region has the DNA TGTGCCAGCAGTGAAACCGACAGCACCATCACTGAAGCTTTCTTT.

This sequence joins TRBV18 and TRBJ1-2; D is perhaps TRBD1 (5 bases). The ends were cut back, 3 bases at V and 7 bases at J, with 12 bases in the middle. This CDR3 contains 13 residues. The germline V gene has CDR1 KGHSH and CDR2 LQKENI. The CDR3 region is CASSPGRGSGYTF. Written as DNA, the CDR3 is TGTGCCAGCTCACCGGGAAGGGGTAGTGGCTACACCTTC.

The V and J genes are TRBV13 and TRBJ2-7, with 10 bases identical to TRBD1. V lost 4 bases to trimming and J lost 5 bases; unmatched junction nucleotides: 5. The V gene's germline CDR1 is PRHDT and CDR2 FYEKMQ (reference sequence). The CDR3 length is 14 residues. CDR3 amino acids: CASSSGTGADEQYF. The CDR3 DNA reads TGTGCCAGCAGCTCCGGGACAGGGGCGGACGAGCAGTACTTC.

The V gene is TRBV7-3, the J gene TRBJ1-1, with D possibly TRBD1 on 5 matching bases. The germline V gene encodes CDR1 SGHTA and CDR2 FQGTGA. This CDR3 region has 15 residues. V lost 5 bases, J lost 0 bases, and 13 bases lay in between. CDR3 amino acids: CASSLGGGMNTEAFF. DNA for the CDR3: TGTGCCAGCAGCCTAGGTGGGGGGATGAACACTGAAGCTTTCTTT.

The chain links TRBV6-5 to TRBJ2-7; the D gene is possibly TRBD1 (5 bases). The CDR3 runs to 15 residues. Germline CDR1 MNHEY, CDR2 SVGAGI. The V gene lost 0 bases and the J gene lost 6 bases, with 15 bases spanning the gap. The CDR3 bases are TGTGCCAGCAGTTACTCTGGGGCCCTCGTAGGCGAGCAGTACTTC. Encoded protein: CASSYSGALVGEQYF.

The V gene is TRBV7-2, the J gene TRBJ2-5; TRBD2 is a possible D gene (6 bases). V was pared by 11 bases and J by 2 bases, with 15 bases between. Germline V lookup: CDR1 SGHTA, CDR2 FQGNSA. This CDR3 has 13 residues. The CDR3 DNA reads as TGTGCCGGGGCGTGGGGGGTACAAGAGACCCAGTACTTC. It codes for CAGAWGVQETQYF.

The chain combines TRBV11-2 with TRBJ1-1; D gene unclear. The CDR3 is 15 amino acids. V lost 6 bases and J lost 1, with 15 bases in between. In germline, CDR1 is SGHAT, CDR2 FQNNGV. The CDR3: CASRAVAGRNTEAFF. CDR3 DNA sequence: TGTGCCAGCAGGGCCGTTGCAGGTAGGAACACTGAAGCTTTCTTT.

In the case of this clone: This sample includes further DNA sequences coding for the same CDR3. CDR3 in DNA: TGTGCCAGCAGTTCGCAAGAGACCCAGTACTTC. This gives the protein CASSSQETQYF. This chain connects TRBV28 to TRBJ2-5; D not certain. V dropped 4 bases and J dropped 2 bases, with 2 bases sitting between them. The germline V gene encodes CDR1 MDHEN and CDR2 SYDVKM. CDR3 length: 11 residues.

V is TRBV28 and J is TRBJ1-2, with a weak D call TRBD1 (6 bases). Germline V gene data show CDR1 as MDHEN and CDR2 as SYDVKM. This CDR3 is built from 12 residues. V was pared by 8 bases and J by 3 bases, with 10 bases between. CDR3 protein: CASGGAHYGYTF. CDR3 in DNA: TGTGCCAGCGGGGGGGCCCACTATGGCTACACCTTC.

The rearrangement joins TRBV27 to TRBJ1-1; TRBD1 matches at 11 bases. V lost 6 bases, J lost 0 bases, and 6 bases stayed unmatched. Germline CDR1 MNHEY, CDR2 SMNVEV (reference sequence). The CDR3 sequence is 16 residues long. The CDR3 here is CASREWTGGMNTEAFF. In DNA, the CDR3 is TGTGCCAGCAGGGAATGGACAGGGGGCATGAACACTGAAGCTTTCTTT.

The J gene is TRBJ1-3, the V gene TRBV6-1; TRBD1 is a possible D gene (5 bases). The ends were cut back, 3 bases at V and 8 bases at J, with 17 bases in the middle. This CDR3 contains 15 residues. Germline CDR1 and CDR2: MNHNS and SASEGT. CDR3 sequence: CASSEQDMPLDTIYF. The CDR3 DNA reads as TGTGCCAGCAGTGAGCAGGACATGCCTCTGGACACCATATATTTT.